This T cell receptor (beta chain) was observed in a study of blood T cells in healthy people across ages. Study results and limitations: The long-lived group displayed more naive CD4+ cells, plus higher diversity, than the aged donors did. Diversity figures based on one million T cells were deemed too low.

Next came a second PCR, run for roughly 6 to 11 cycles, which used a sample-barcoded 5' primer along with a J-beta primer mix. Via MiXCR, TCRdb re-called the 5' RACE reads, giving one row per CDR3 protein. The sample has about 640,000 distinct CDR3 sequences; 58% are singletons. PBMCs numbering at least 6.5 million were isolated per sample. Total RNA amounts of at least 5.5 micrograms were extracted per sample. In regard to this clonotype: Its antigen remains unknown.

This clonotype originated in a man aged 60-69 years in good health. Sequences were obtained from blood.

The CDR3 DNA follows: TGTGCTAGTGGGAGAAATGAAAAACTGTTTTTT. It specifies CASGRNEKLFF. The V and J genes are TRBV12-5 and TRBJ1-4; no clear D gene. Germline V gene sequence: CDR1 LGHNT, CDR2 FRNRAP. Between the trimmed V and J ends, which lost 6 bases and 5 bases, there was a span of 4 bases. The CDR3 totals 11 residues.